The 28 T cell receptor delta chains presented below share a single source sample, sequenced in a study of γδ T cells in repeated Plasmodium falciparum infection. Gammadelta T cells were flow-sorted from PBMC into Vgamma9/Vdelta2+ and Vdelta2-negative populations for bulk analysis. TCRdb redid the clone calls on the multiplex PCR reads with CATT. The table records around 46,000 delta-chain clones, around 2% of them present only once. Sequenced material: gamma-delta T cells from blood. The receptors were sampled from a pool of human donors (malaria-infected and uninfected, not separated).

This clone has just a few counts. TCRdb's protein, taken from a much larger clone, differs from this DNA's translation at residue 3, likely owing to a read error; the protein displayed comes from the DNA. The rearrangement uses TRDV1 and TRDJ1, with 8 bases that match TRDD3. Germline values: CDR1 TSWWSYY, CDR2 QGS. The CDR3 runs 20 residues. CDR3 amino acids: CAIGELWIRRGYKYTDKLIF. The CDR3 DNA sequence: TGTGCTATTGGGGAACTATGGATCAGGCGGGGATACAAGTACACCGATAAACTCATCTTT.

With respect to this clone: It is likely a read error: a sequence one base away is far more abundant. In the same sample, other DNA sequences code for this CDR3. V gene assignment gives TRDV1, but the J gene was left uncalled. This CDR3 contains 9 residues. Germline lookup yields CDR1 TSWWSYY and CDR2 QGS. CDR3 sequence (DNA): TGTGCTCTTGGGGAACCACAGTTTTTT. Translation: CALGEPQFF.

This clone was counted only a few times. One base separates it from a far larger clone, so it is likely a read error. Other DNA sequences from this sample encode an identical CDR3 as well. The V gene is TRDV1, the J gene TRDJ1; 8 nucleotides agree with TRDD3. Here the J gene came from matching the DNA to germline, since TCRdb omits it. This CDR3 contains 24 residues. In germline, CDR1 is TSWWSYY, CDR2 QGS. The CDR3 spells CALGEPCRFLKISTGGFYTDKLIF. The CDR3 DNA reads TGTGCTCTTGGGGAACCCTGTCGTTTCCTAAAAATAAGTACTGGGGGTTTTTACACCGACAAACTCATCTTT.

This clone was recorded a few times. The protein TCRdb gives is from a much larger clone and does not agree with this DNA's translation at residue 9, likely a read error; the protein shown here comes from the DNA. The gene calls are TRDV2 and TRDJ1, with D possibly matching TRDD3 (6 bases). The J gene is absent in TCRdb and was assigned here via DNA matching to germline. CDR3 length: 17 residues. V dropped 0 bases and J dropped 0 bases, with 16 bases sitting between them. The V gene's germline CDR1 is GEAIGNYY and CDR2 EKD. The CDR3 bases are TGTGCCTGTGACACCCTCGGGGGGGACAAAAACACCGATAAACTCATCTTT. Its protein product is CACDTLGGDKNTDKLIF.

J is TRDJ1 and V is TRDV1; 12 bases map to TRDD3. In the absence of a J gene in TCRdb, the DNA was matched to germline to assign it here. V dropped 10 bases and J dropped 9; count of bases not matched to a gene: 39. Germline V gives CDR1 TSWWSYY, CDR2 QGS. This CDR3 is 23 amino acids long. The CDR3 loop reads CARGEVTGPVLGDTTTVHRELIF. DNA of the CDR3: TGTGCTCGCGGAGAAGTTACGGGACCCGTACTGGGGGATACAACCACCGTACACCGAGAACTCATCTTT.

Ten or more counts support this clone. Translating this DNA gives a protein that differs at residue 3 from the TCRdb one, which belongs to a much larger clone; a read error is likely, and the protein shown is this translation. The rearrangement joins TRDV1 to TRDJ1; tentative D call: TRDD3 (6 bases). Assignment of the J gene here rests on matching the DNA to germline, because TCRdb gives none. Germline CDR1 TSWWSYY, CDR2 QGS. The CDR3 length is 20 residues. DNA for the CDR3: TGTGCTCCTGGGGAAACCTACAGGCCGGCTTGGACATTCCGCCCCGATAAACTCATCTTT. Residues: CAPGETYRPAWTFRPDKLIF.

There are a few counts of this clone. The protein TCRdb lists belongs to a much larger clone and differs from this DNA's translation at residue 5, which points to a read error; the protein shown is made from the DNA. The J gene is TRDJ1, the V gene TRDV1; 8 bases align to TRDD3. Since TCRdb gives no J gene, matching the DNA to germline was used here to assign it. After removal of 4 bases from V and 3 bases from J, the junction contained 28 bases not matched to a gene. The CDR3 totals 22 residues. Germline V CDR1 and CDR2: TSWWSYY, QGS. CDR3 residues: CALGGPNTARILGVLLPDKLIF. The CDR3 nucleotides read TGTGCTCTTGGGGGGCCCAATACAGCTCGGATACTGGGGGTCCTCCTGCCCGATAAACTCATCTTT.

This clone was counted a few times. TCRdb records a much larger clone's protein for this DNA, with a difference at residue 15 that likely arises from a read error; the protein given is the translation of the DNA. This chain joins TRDV1 and TRDJ1; 9 nucleotides agree with TRDD3. No J segment appears in TCRdb, so it was assigned here by matching the sequence to germline. V was clipped by 0 bases and J by 7 bases; unmatched bases: 21. CDR1 is TSWWSYY and CDR2 is QGS in the germline V gene. The CDR3 sequence is 20 residues long. DNA of the CDR3: TGTGCTCTTGGGGAACTAGTACGCACTTCCCTTGGGGATACGGACGGTAAACTCATCTTT. Protein sequence: CALGELVRTSLGDTDGKLIF.

This clone was recorded many times. The TCRdb protein comes from a much larger clone and disagrees with this DNA's translation at residue 6, likely due to a read error; the protein given here is derived from the DNA. The genes are TRDV2 and TRDJ1; TRDD3 matches 10 bases. Germline assignment: CDR1 GEAIGNYY and CDR2 EKD. The CDR3 has 17 residues. Losses at the gene ends were 4 bases for V and 0 bases for J; bases not matched to a gene: 10. CDR3 coding DNA: TGTGCCTGTGAAGGACCGGGGGATACGGAGTACACCGATAAACTCATCTTT. It is translated as CACEGPGDTEYTDKLIF.

Note on this clone: This probably arose from a read error, given a far larger clone one base away. This sample includes further DNA sequences coding for the same CDR3. This chain's CDR3 is CALGRRRPFLMLVTGGPLYTDKLIF. In nucleotides, the CDR3 is TGTGCTCTTGGGCGTCGTAGGCCTTTCCTAATGTTGGTTACTGGAGGACCGCTGTACACCGATAAACTCATCTTT. This rearrangement joins TRDV1 to TRDJ1; TRDD2 might be the D (6 bases). TCRdb gives no J gene; it was assigned here by matching the DNA to germline. Germline CDR1 and CDR2: TSWWSYY and QGS. V lost 5 bases and J lost 0, with 43 bases in between. The CDR3 runs 25 residues.

Concerning this clone: Since a far larger clone is one base different, this is likely a read error. Other DNA sequences in this sample translate to the same CDR3. This rearrangement joins TRDV1 to TRDJ1; 12 bases align to TRDD3. The J gene, absent from TCRdb, was called here by matching the DNA to germline. V lost 5 bases, J lost 1 base, and 23 bases stayed unmatched. Germline lookup yields CDR1 TSWWSYY and CDR2 QGS. The CDR3 consists of 22 residues. In DNA, the CDR3 is TGTGCTCTTGGGCCGCTTCCTCAGGAACATGACTGGGGGATACTGGCCACCGATAAACTCATCTTT. Translated, it gives CALGPLPQEHDWGILATDKLIF.

This clone turned up a few times. The mismatch at residue 3 between this DNA's translation and the TCRdb protein of a much larger clone likely reflects a read error; the protein shown is translated from the DNA. The chain carries TRDV1 and TRDJ1, with 12 bases identical to TRDD3. The J gene comes from matching the DNA to germline here; TCRdb lacks it. CDR3 length: 20 amino acids. The V gene's germline CDR1 is TSWWSYY and CDR2 QGS. The CDR3 bases are TGTGCTTTTGGGGAATTGGGCCCTTACTGGGGGATACCCAATCCCGATAAACTCATCTTT. Protein: CAFGELGPYWGIPNPDKLIF.

This clone has just a few counts. The mismatch at residue 6 between this DNA's translation and the TCRdb protein of a much larger clone likely reflects a read error; the protein shown is translated from the DNA. The chain links TRDV1 to TRDJ1; 10 bases line up with TRDD3. The J gene comes from matching the DNA to germline here; TCRdb lacks it. The V gene end was trimmed by 0 bases and the J gene end by 2 bases; junction bases not matched to a gene: 24. This CDR3 is 23 amino acids long. Germline loops: CDR1 TSWWSYY, CDR2 QGS. The CDR3 is CALGELEPDFPIIVLGDTDKLIF. In nucleotides, the CDR3 is TGTGCTCTTGGGGAACTTGAACCCGATTTTCCCATTATCGTACTGGGGGATACCGATAAACTCATCTTT.

Points on this clone: Since a far larger clone is one base different, this is likely a read error. The identical CDR3 is also encoded by other nucleotide sequences in the sample. The genes are TRDV1 and TRDJ1, with 10 positions matching TRDD3. No J segment appears in TCRdb, so it was assigned here by matching the sequence to germline. The CDR3 spans 23 residues. V was clipped by 3 bases and J by 8 bases; unmatched bases: 33. CDR1 TSWWSYY and CDR2 QGS come from the germline V gene. The CDR3 spells CALGDKAPAWGILLLGPLPKLIF. Here the CDR3 DNA reads TGTGCTCTTGGGGACAAAGCCCCGGCATGGGGGATACTCCTCTTAGGACCTCTCCCCAAACTCATCTTT.

Only a few counts were recorded for this clone. This DNA translates differently at residue 10 from the TCRdb protein, which is that of a much larger clone; a read error is likely, and the protein shown is the DNA's own translation. This rearrangement joins TRDV2 to TRDJ1, with 8 bases identical to TRDD3. TCRdb is silent on the J gene; assignment here came from matching the DNA to germline. Germline assignment: CDR1 GEAIGNYY and CDR2 EKD. The CDR3 is 15 amino acids. V was clipped by 3 bases and J by 3 bases; unmatched bases: 8. CDR3 sequence (DNA): TGTGCCTGTGACTCCCTGGGGGACAACCCCGATAAACTCATCTTT. Residues: CACDSLGDNPDKLIF.

Points on this clone: A read error likely explains this, since a far larger clone differs by one base. Within the sample, other DNA sequences also encode this same CDR3. The chain couples TRDV1 to TRDJ1; TRDD3 aligns across 9 bases. As TCRdb names no J gene, one was assigned here on the basis of a DNA match to germline. CDR1 and CDR2 from the germline V gene are TSWWSYY and QGS. The CDR3 is made up of 21 amino acids. The DNA of the CDR3 is TGTGCCCTTGGGGAAATCCCGCTTCCTATCTGGGGGATCGGCAAGTACGATAAACTCATCTTT. Its protein product is CALGEIPLPIWGIGKYDKLIF.

This clone has a count of ten or more. The protein TCRdb gives is from a much larger clone and does not agree with this DNA's translation at residue 16, likely a read error; the protein shown here comes from the DNA. The V gene is TRDV2, the J gene TRDJ1; TRDD3 matches at 11 bases. Per the germline V gene, CDR1 is GEAIGNYY and CDR2 is EKD. The CDR3 spans 24 residues. V lost 0 bases and J lost 0; bases outside the gene matches: 26. CDR3 DNA sequence: TGTGCCTGTGACACCGTTATCCCTTACTCAGACTGGGGGATAGGAGCGAATTACACCGATAAACTCATCTTT. Amino acid sequence: CACDTVIPYSDWGIGANYTDKLIF.

This clone was observed many times. This likely reflects a read error, since a far larger clone is one base away. Other nucleotide sequences from this sample produce the same CDR3. The rearrangement uses TRDV2 and TRDJ1, with D unresolved. Since TCRdb gives no J gene, matching the DNA to germline was used here to assign it. The germline CDR1 and CDR2 sequences are GEAIGNYY and EKD. CDR3 length: 17 residues. Trimming took 0 bases from V and 0 from J, leaving 16 bases between them. In nucleotides, the CDR3 is TGTGCCTGTGACACCGTTGATAAAGGTACACACACCGATAAACTCATCTTT. Residues: CACDTVDKGTHTDKLIF.

In its sample, this clone was seen many times. Since a far larger clone is one base different, this is likely a read error. Other nucleotide sequences from this sample produce the same CDR3. No J gene was assigned, while the V gene was called as TRDV2. The CDR3 runs to 18 residues. CDR1 is GEAIGNYY and CDR2 is EKD in the germline V gene. In DNA form, the CDR3 reads TGTGCCTGTGACAAGGTACCCAATCTCTCCTGGGACACCCGACAGATGTTCTTC. As protein: CACDKVPNLSWDTRQMFF.

This clone was seen ten or more times. A read error is likely here: a far larger clone is one base away. In the same sample, other DNA sequences code for this CDR3. The rearrangement uses TRDV3 and TRDJ1, with 9 nucleotides matching TRDD2. This CDR3 comprises 19 residues. In germline, CDR1 is TVYSNPD, CDR2 GDNSRS (reference sequence). V trimming: 1 base; J trimming: 3 bases; junction bases outside the gene matches: 21. The chain's CDR3 is CAFKEGPESLPTRSDKLIF. The CDR3 DNA reads as TGTGCCTTTAAAGAGGGGCCCGAGAGCCTTCCTACGAGGTCCGATAAACTCATCTTT.

A remark on this clone: A far bigger clonotype differs at one base, so this is likely a read error. Other DNA sequences in this sample translate to the same CDR3. The V and J genes are TRDV1 and TRDJ1, with 10 bases lining up with TRDD3. The J gene, not given by TCRdb, was assigned here from a germline match of the nucleotide sequence. The CDR3 consists of 26 residues. The J segment lost 0 bases and the V segment lost 3 bases, leaving 34 bases of the junction unmatched. Germline CDR1 TSWWSYY, CDR2 QGS. The CDR3 reads CALGDPPIWIPIQLYWGIEHTDKLIF. Written as DNA, the CDR3 is TGTGCTCTTGGGGACCCCCCCATTTGGATTCCTATCCAATTGTACTGGGGGATCGAACACACCGATAAACTCATCTTT.

This clone was found many times. The protein in TCRdb stems from a much larger clone and differs at residue 11 from this DNA's translation, likely a read error; here the protein is translated from the DNA. J is TRDJ1 and V is TRDV3; perhaps TRDD3 as D (6 bases). The germline gives CDR1 TVYSNPD, CDR2 GDNSRS (reference sequence). The CDR3 runs 18 residues. Trimming cost V 0 bases and J 3 bases, with 26 bases left between them. The CDR3 bases are TGTGCCTTTAGGCACCTCCCGCCGTGGGGGGTAGTTTCCGATAAACTCATCTTT. Translation gives CAFRHLPPWGVVSDKLIF.

This clone came up a few times. A read error is likely here: a far larger clone is one base away. Other nucleotide sequences in the sample specify the same CDR3. No J gene was assigned, while the V gene was called as TRDV1; the DNA was not compared with TRDD3, the D call given in the table. There are 17 residues in the CDR3. The germline V gene has CDR1 TSWWSYY and CDR2 QGS. The CDR3 is CALGEQLNPPRRLRLIF. The CDR3 DNA reads as TGTGCTCTTGGGGAGCAACTTAACCCTCCGCGTCGGCTGCGGCTCATCTTT.

With respect to this clone: For this DNA, TCRdb reports the protein of a much larger clone, which diverges at residue 10, most likely from a read error; the protein presented here is translated directly from the DNA. The chain uses TRDV2 and TRDJ1; 8 positions agree with TRDD3. Germline matching of the DNA provided the J gene here, since TCRdb leaves it blank. V dropped 1 base and J dropped 1; count of bases not matched to a gene: 7. The CDR3 consists of 16 residues. Germline V lookup: CDR1 GEAIGNYY, CDR2 EKD. The CDR3, as DNA: TGTGCCTGTGACACTTGGGGGATCAAGTGCACCGATAAACTCATCTTT. It is translated as CACDTWGIKCTDKLIF.

This clone was counted at least ten times. A much larger clone differs from this one at a single base, so this may be a read error. The chain carries TRDV1 and TRDJ1; perhaps D is TRDD2 or TRDD3 (5 bases each). Germline CDR1 and CDR2: TSWWSYY and QGS. The ends were cut back, 11 bases at V and 3 bases at J, with 34 bases in the middle. This CDR3 contains 19 residues. The CDR3 bases are TGTGCTTTTGCGATCGGTCTTCCAGCTCACTCTGGGTGGGCCGATAAACTCATCTTT. Amino acids: CAFAIGLPAHSGWADKLIF.

About this clone: A far bigger clonotype differs at one base, so this is likely a read error. Additional DNA sequences in this sample encode the identical CDR3. The chain employs TRDV1 and TRDJ1, with 9 bases fitting TRDD3. The J gene, missing from TCRdb, was assigned here through DNA to germline matching. The germline V gene has CDR1 TSWWSYY and CDR2 QGS. The CDR3 is 18 amino acids. V dropped 2 bases and J dropped 0; count of bases not matched to a gene: 10. CDR3: CALGERGGYLHHTDKLIF. DNA of the CDR3: TGTGCTCTTGGGGAAAGAGGGGGATACCTCCATCACACCGATAAACTCATCTTT.

There are a few counts of this clone. TCRdb shows a much larger clone's protein in place of this DNA's translation, and the two differ at residue 13, likely through a read error; the protein shown is translated from the DNA. V and J are TRDV2 and TRDJ1; TRDD3 agrees at 8 bases. TCRdb does not report a J gene; here it was assigned by matching the DNA to germline references. This CDR3 spans 17 amino acids. CDR1 and CDR2 from the germline V gene are GEAIGNYY and EKD. The CDR3 DNA reads TGTGCCTGTGACACCGTTGGGGGATCCGGGGTCACCGGTAAACTCATCTTT. This sequence encodes CACDTVGGSGVTGKLIF.

Notes on this clone: TCRdb records a much larger clone's protein for this DNA, with a difference at residue 13 that likely arises from a read error; the protein given is the translation of the DNA. V gene assignment gives TRDV3, but the J gene was left uncalled. This CDR3 has 15 residues. The V gene's germline CDR1 is TVYSNPD and CDR2 GDNSRS (reference sequence). CDR3 amino acids: CAFAREGPGTDKHIF. The DNA of the CDR3 is TGTGCCTTTGCCCGTGAGGGCCCTGGAACCGATAAACACATCTTT.